The T cell receptor (beta chain) under discussion was sequenced for a study of T cells after yellow fever vaccination. This CDR3 has 13 amino acids. The V gene's germline CDR1 is SNHLY and CDR2 FYNNEI. Unmatched junction bases numbered 4, after V lost 10 bases and J lost 2 bases. This clonotype appeared many times. TCRdb re-analysed the 5' RACE reads in MiXCR, keeping a single row per CDR3 protein. This sample has more than 120,000 distinct CDR3 sequences, with over 7% found just once. This TCR derives from a man aged 30 to 39 who received the YFV17D yellow fever vaccine. The source was CD4+ T cells sorted from PBMCs, collected 5 days after the yellow fever booster vaccination. The chain joins TRBV2 to TRBJ2-7; TRBD1 aligns across 11 bases. CDR3 sequence (DNA): TGTGCCACCTCGGGACAGGGGGCCTACGAGCAGTACTTC. Its protein product is CATSGQGAYEQYF. Looking up the rest from reference TRBV2 and TRBJ2-7 gives the full variable domain: EPEVTQTPSHQVTQMGQEVILRCVPISNHLYFYWYRQILGQKVEFLVSFYNNEISEKSEIFDDQFSVERPDGSNFTLKIRSTKLEDSAMYFCATSGQGAYEQYFGPGTRLTVT.